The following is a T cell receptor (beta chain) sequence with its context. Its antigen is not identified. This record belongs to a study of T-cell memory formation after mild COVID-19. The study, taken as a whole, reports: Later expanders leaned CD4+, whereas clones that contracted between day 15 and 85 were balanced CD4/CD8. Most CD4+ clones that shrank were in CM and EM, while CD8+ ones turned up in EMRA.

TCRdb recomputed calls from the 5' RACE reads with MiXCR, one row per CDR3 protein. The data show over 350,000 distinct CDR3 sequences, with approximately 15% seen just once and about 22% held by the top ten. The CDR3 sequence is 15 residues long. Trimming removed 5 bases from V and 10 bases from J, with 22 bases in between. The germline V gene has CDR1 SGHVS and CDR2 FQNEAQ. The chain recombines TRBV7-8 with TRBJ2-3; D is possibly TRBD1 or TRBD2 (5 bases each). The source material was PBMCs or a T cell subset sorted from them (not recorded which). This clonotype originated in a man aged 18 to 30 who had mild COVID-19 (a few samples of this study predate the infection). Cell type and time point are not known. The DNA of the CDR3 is TGTGCCAGCAGCGACCGGGACGGGCTGATCGTAGCGCAGTATTTT. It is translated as CASSDRDGLIVAQYF.